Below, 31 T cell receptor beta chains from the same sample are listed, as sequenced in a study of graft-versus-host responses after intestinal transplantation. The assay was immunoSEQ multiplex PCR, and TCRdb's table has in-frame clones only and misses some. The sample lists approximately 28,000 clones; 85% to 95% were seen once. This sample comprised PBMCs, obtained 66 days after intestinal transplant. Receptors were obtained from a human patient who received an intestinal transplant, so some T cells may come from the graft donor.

The CDR3 coding sequence is TGTGCCAGCAGCTTAAGCAGGGGGCCGGGATGGATTAATTCACCCCTCCACTTT. As protein: CASSLSRGPGWINSPLHF. V is TRBV7-2 and J is TRBJ1-6; 8 bases fit TRBD1. V was pared by 2 bases and J by 6 bases, with 12 bases of the junction left unmatched. This CDR3 comprises 18 residues. Germline CDR1 is SGHTA and CDR2 is FQGNSA.

Here the CDR3 DNA reads TGTGCCAGCAGCCCAACTAGCGGGAGTCTGGATGAGCAGTTCTTC. Residues: CASSPTSGSLDEQFF. This rearrangement joins TRBV5-8 to TRBJ2-1; TRBD2 matches at 11 bases. The germline gives CDR1 SGHTS, CDR2 YDEGEE. This CDR3 is 15 amino acids long. J was trimmed by 8 bases and V by 4 bases; bases with no gene match: 8.

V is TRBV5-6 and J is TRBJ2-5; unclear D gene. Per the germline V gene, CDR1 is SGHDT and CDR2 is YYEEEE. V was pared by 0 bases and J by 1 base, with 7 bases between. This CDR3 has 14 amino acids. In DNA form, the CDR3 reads TGTGCCAGCAGCTTGGTGGGTTTCCAAGAGACCCAGTACTTC. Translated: CASSLVGFQETQYF.

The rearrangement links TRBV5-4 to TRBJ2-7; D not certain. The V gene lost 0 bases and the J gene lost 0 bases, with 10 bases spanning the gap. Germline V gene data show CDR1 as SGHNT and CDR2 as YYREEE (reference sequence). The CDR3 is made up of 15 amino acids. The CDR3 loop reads CASSLALASSYEQYF. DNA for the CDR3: TGTGCCAGCAGCTTGGCTCTTGCAAGCTCCTACGAGCAGTACTTC.

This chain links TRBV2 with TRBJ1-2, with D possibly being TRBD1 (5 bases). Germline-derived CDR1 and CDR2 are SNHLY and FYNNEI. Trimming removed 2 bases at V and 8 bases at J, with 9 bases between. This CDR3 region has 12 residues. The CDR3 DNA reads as TGTGCCAGCAGTGAAACCGGGACCGGCTACACCTTC. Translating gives CASSETGTGYTF.

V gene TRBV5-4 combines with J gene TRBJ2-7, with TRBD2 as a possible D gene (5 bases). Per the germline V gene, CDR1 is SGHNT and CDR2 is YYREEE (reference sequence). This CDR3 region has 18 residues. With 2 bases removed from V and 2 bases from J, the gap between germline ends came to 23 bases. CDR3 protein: CASSFGDGSHPRAYEQYF. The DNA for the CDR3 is TGTGCCAGCAGCTTCGGTGACGGTTCTCACCCGCGGGCCTACGAGCAGTACTTC.

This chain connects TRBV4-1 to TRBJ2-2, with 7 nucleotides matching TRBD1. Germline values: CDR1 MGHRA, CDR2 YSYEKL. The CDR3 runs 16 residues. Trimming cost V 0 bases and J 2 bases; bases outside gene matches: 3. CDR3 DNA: TGCGCCAGCAGCCAAGATCAGGGGGTCAACACCGGGGAGCTGTTTTTT. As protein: CASSQDQGVNTGELFF.

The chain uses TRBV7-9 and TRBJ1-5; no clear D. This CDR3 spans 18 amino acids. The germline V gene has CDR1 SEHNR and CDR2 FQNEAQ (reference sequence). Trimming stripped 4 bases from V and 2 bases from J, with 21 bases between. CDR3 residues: CASSSAVGTFPRNQPQHF. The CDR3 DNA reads TGTGCCAGCAGCTCGGCGGTGGGCACATTCCCCCGCAATCAGCCCCAGCATTTT.

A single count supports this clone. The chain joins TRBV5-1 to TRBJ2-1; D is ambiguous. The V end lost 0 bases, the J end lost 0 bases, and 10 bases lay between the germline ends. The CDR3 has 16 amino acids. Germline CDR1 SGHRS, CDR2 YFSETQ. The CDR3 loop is CASSLEGGPSYNEQFF. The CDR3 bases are TGCGCCAGCAGCTTGGAAGGCGGACCCTCCTACAATGAGCAGTTCTTC.

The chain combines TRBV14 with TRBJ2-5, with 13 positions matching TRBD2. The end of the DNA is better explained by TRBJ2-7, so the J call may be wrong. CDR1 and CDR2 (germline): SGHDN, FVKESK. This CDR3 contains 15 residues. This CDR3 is CASSPPGLAGSEQYF. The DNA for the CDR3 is TGTGCCAGCAGCCCACCGGGACTAGCGGGAAGCGAGCAGTACTTC.

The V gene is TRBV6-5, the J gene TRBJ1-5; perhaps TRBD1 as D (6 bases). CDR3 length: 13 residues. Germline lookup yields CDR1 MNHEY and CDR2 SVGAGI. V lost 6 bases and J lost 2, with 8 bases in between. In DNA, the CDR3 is TGTGCCAGCAGGGGGGGCGGCAATCAGCCCCAGCATTTT. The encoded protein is CASRGGGNQPQHF.

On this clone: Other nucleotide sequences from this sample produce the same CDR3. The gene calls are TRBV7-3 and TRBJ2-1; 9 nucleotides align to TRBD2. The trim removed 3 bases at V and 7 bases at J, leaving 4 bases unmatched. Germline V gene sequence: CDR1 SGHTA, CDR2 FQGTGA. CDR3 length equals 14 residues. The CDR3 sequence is CASSLGSGGNEQFF. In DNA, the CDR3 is TGTGCCAGCAGCTTGGGGAGCGGGGGGAATGAGCAGTTCTTC.

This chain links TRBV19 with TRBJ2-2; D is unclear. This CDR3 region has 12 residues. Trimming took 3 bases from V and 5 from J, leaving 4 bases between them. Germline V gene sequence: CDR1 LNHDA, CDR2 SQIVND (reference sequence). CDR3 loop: CASSIGTGELFF. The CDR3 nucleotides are TGTGCCAGTAGTATTGGGACCGGGGAGCTGTTTTTT.

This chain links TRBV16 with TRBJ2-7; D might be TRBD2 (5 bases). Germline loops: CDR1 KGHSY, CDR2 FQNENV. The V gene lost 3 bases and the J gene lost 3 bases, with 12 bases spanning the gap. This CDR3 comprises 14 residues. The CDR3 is CASSQEGGVYEQYF. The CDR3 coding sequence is TGTGCCAGCAGCCAGGAAGGAGGAGTCTACGAGCAGTACTTC.

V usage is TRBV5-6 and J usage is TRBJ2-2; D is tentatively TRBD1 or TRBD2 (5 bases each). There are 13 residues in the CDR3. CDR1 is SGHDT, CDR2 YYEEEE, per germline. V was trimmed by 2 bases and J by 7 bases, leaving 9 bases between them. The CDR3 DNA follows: TGTGCCAGCAGCTTCGGGGACGGCGGGGAGCTGTTTTTT. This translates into CASSFGDGGELFF.

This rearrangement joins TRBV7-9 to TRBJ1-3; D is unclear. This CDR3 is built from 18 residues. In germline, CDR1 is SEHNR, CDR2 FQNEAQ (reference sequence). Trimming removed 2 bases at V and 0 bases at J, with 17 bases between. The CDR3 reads CASSLSYERAYSGNTIYF. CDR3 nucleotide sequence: TGTGCCAGCAGCTTAAGTTACGAAAGGGCTTACTCTGGAAACACCATATATTTT.

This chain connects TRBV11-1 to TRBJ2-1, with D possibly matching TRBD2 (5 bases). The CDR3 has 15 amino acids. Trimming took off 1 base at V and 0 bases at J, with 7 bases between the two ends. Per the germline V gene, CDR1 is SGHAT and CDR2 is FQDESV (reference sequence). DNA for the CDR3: TGTGCCAGCAGCTTAGGCGGGCGCTCCTACAATGAGCAGTTCTTC. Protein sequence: CASSLGGRSYNEQFF.

Here the CDR3 DNA reads TGTGCCAGCAGCTTAAGCCGAATGTATAGCAATCAGCCCCAGCATTTT. Translated: CASSLSRMYSNQPQHF. V gene TRBV7-8 combines with J gene TRBJ1-5; D remains ambiguous. The CDR3 has 16 residues. Germline V gives CDR1 SGHVS, CDR2 FQNEAQ. V was cut by 2 bases and J by 0 bases, with 11 bases left in between.

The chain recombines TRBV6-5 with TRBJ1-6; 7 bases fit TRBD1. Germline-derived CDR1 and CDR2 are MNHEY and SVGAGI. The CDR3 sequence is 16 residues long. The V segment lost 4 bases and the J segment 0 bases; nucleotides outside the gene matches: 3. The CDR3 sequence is CASSSGQSSYNSPLHF. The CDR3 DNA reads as TGTGCCAGCAGTTCGGGACAGAGCTCCTATAATTCACCCCTCCACTTT.

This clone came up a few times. CDR3 coding DNA: TGTGCCAGCAGTGATCGGGACAGGGTGAGCAATGAGCAGTTCTTC. Protein product: CASSDRDRVSNEQFF. The chain links TRBV6-4 to TRBJ2-1; 9 positions match TRBD1. V lost 3 bases and J lost 6; bases outside the gene matches: 6. The length of the CDR3 is 15 residues. CDR1 and CDR2 (germline): MRHNA, SNTAGT.

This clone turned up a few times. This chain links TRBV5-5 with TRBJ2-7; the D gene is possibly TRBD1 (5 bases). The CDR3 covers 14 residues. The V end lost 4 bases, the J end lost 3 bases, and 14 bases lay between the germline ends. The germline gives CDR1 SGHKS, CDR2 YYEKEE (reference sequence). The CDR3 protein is CASSPGQHNYEQYF. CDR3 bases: TGTGCCAGCAGCCCTGGACAACACAACTACGAGCAGTACTTC.

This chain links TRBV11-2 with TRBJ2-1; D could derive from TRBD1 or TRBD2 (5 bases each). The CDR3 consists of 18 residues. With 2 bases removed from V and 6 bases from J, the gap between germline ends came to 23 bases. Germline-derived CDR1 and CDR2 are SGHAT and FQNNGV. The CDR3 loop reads CASSLLRGTDPKGNEQFF. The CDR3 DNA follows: TGTGCCAGCAGCTTATTGAGGGGAACGGATCCGAAGGGCAATGAGCAGTTCTTC.

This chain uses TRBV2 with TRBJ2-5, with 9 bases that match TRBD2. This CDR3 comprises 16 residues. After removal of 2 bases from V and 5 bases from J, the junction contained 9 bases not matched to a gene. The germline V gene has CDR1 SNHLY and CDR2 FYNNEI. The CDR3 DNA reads TGTGCCAGCAGTGAACATTGGGCTAGCGGGGAGGAGACCCAGTACTTC. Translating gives CASSEHWASGEETQYF.

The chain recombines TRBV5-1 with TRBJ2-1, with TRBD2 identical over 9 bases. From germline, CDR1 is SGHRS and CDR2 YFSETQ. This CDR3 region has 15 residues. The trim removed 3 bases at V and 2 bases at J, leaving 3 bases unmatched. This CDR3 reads CASSSSGTAYNEQFF. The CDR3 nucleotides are TGCGCCAGCAGCTCTAGCGGGACCGCCTACAATGAGCAGTTCTTC.

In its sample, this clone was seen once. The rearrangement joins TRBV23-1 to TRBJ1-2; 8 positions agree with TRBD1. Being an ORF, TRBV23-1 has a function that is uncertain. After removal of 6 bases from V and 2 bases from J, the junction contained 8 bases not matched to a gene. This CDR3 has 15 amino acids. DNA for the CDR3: TGCGCCAGCAGGCGAACGGACAGGGAAAACTATGGCTACACCTTC. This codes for CASRRTDRENYGYTF.

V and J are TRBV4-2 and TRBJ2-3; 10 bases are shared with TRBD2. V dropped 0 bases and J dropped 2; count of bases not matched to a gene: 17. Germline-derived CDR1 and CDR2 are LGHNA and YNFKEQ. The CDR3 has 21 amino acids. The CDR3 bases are TGTGCCAGCAGCCAAGATTCGAGAAAGGGGCTAGCGGGGGTTTACACAGATACGCAGTATTTT. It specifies CASSQDSRKGLAGVYTDTQYF.

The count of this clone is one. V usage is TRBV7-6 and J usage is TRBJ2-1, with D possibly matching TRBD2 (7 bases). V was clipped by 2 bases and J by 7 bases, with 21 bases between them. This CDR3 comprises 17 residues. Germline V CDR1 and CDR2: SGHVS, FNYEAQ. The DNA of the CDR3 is TGTGCCAGCAGCTTAATCCGTGGGGGGGCTTCGGAAAATGAGCAGTTCTTC. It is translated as CASSLIRGGASENEQFF.

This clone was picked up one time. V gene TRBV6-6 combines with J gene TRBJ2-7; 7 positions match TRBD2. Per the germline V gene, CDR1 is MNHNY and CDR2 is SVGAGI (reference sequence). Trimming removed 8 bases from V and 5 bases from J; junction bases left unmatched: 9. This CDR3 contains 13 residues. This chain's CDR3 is CASGFSGGDEQYF. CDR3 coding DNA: TGTGCCAGCGGTTTCTCGGGGGGAGACGAGCAGTACTTC.

For the CDR3, the DNA is TGCGCCAGTTCCCCAAGTGGGGGACCGAACACCGGGGAGCTGTTTTTT. Amino acid sequence: CASSPSGGPNTGELFF. The chain combines TRBV5-1 with TRBJ2-2; either TRBD1 or TRBD2 may fit D (5 bases each). Trimming cost V 8 bases and J 0 bases, with 17 bases left between them. Germline CDR1 and CDR2: SGHRS and YFSETQ. CDR3 size: 16 residues.

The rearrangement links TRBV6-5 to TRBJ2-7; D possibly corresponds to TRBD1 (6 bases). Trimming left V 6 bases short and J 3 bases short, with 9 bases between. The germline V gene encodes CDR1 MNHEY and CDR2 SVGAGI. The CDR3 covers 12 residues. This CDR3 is CASRDSDYEQYF. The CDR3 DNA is TGTGCCAGCAGGGACAGCGACTACGAGCAGTACTTC.

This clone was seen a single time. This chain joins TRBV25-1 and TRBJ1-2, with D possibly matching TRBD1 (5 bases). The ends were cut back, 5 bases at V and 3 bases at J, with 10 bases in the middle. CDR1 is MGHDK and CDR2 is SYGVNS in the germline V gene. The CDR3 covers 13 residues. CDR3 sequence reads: CASSLTGYYGYTF. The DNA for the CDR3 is TGTGCCAGCAGTTTAACAGGTTACTATGGCTACACCTTC.